The text below deals with one T cell receptor (beta chain). There are 15 residues in the CDR3. Per the study methods: How many nucleated cells were present was estimated from reference gene primer amplification. Clones were read by immunoSEQ multiplex PCR, and TCRdb kept only the in-frame ones, dropping some. Clonal size and the V and J genes are those of that table, whereas D and trimming came from the DNA. The sample has under 300,000 clones; about 86% are singletons. This entry belongs to a study of blood T cell repertoires in COVID-19. Study-wide context: Spain, Italy and the United States supplied samples that represented acute and convalescent COVID-19. PBMCs, B-cell-depleted T cells, or T cells were the source of the cDNA or gDNA that made up the material.

Sequencing was carried out using peripheral blood. The clonotype was recovered from a man aged 55 to 69 with acute or convalescent COVID-19. The V and J genes are TRBV21-1 and TRBJ2-5; TRBD1 is the table's D call, not checked against the DNA. TRBV21-1 is noted as a pseudogene. The CDR3 coding sequence is TGTGCCAGCAGCACCAGGGACAGGGAAGAAGAGACCCAGTACTTC. It specifies CASSTRDREEETQYF.